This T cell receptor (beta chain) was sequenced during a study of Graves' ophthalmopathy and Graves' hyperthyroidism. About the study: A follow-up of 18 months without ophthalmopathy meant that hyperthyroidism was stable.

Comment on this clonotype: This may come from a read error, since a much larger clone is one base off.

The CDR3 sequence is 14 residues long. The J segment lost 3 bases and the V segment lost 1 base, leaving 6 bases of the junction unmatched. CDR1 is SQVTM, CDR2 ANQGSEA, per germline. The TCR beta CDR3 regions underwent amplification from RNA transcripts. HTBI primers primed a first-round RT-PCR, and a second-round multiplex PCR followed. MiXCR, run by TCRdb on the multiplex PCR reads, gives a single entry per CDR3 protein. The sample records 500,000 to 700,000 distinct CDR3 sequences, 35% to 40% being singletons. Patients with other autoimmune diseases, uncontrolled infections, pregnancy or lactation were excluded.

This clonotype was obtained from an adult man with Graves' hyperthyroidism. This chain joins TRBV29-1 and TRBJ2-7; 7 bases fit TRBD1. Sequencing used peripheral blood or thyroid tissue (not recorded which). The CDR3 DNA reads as TGCAGCGTTGAAGGGACAGGTCTCTTCTACGAGCAGTACTTC. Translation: CSVEGTGLFYEQYF.